The 18 T cell receptor beta chains below come from one sample, sequenced in a study of T cell responses to AZD1222 COVID-19 vaccine. Here immunoSEQ multiplex PCR was the method, and the copy in TCRdb shows in-frame clones only, minus some. The table includes 120,000 or so clones, 87% detected once. Sample: peripheral blood, taken on day 0 of AZD1222 vaccination. These receptors all stem from an adult in good health.

The CDR3 loop reads CASSIGIGGNSPLHF. DNA of the CDR3: TGTGCCAGTAGTATTGGAATCGGGGGAAATTCACCCCTCCACTTT. The chain employs TRBV19 and TRBJ1-6, with a weak D call TRBD1 (5 bases). V was trimmed by 3 bases and J by 7 bases, leaving 13 bases between them. Germline V lookup: CDR1 LNHDA, CDR2 SQIVND (reference sequence). The CDR3 contains 15 residues.

The chain employs TRBV7-2 and TRBJ1-1, with D perhaps matching TRBD1 (5 bases). This CDR3 comprises 14 residues. The ends were cut back, 5 bases at V and 7 bases at J, with 17 bases in the middle. Germline loops: CDR1 SGHTA, CDR2 FQGNSA. The CDR3 bases are TGTGCCAGCAGCCCGGACATCCCGGCGATTGAAGCTTTCTTT. Its protein is CASSPDIPAIEAFF.

The chain is built from TRBV23-1 and TRBJ2-5; D is possibly TRBD2 (6 bases). TRBV23-1 is placed among ORFs of uncertain function. The ends were cut back, 3 bases at V and 4 bases at J, with 15 bases in the middle. The CDR3 extends over 15 amino acids. The CDR3 spells CASSQGGAEVETQYF. The CDR3 nucleotides are TGCGCCAGCAGTCAGGGCGGGGCGGAAGTAGAGACCCAGTACTTC.

The chain combines TRBV5-1 with TRBJ1-1; D uncertain. Germline V gene lookup returns CDR1 SGHRS and CDR2 YFSETQ. The CDR3 loop spans 14 amino acids. V lost 0 bases and J 1 base, leaving 7 bases between the germline ends. The CDR3 here is CASSLAPGNTEAFF. CDR3 nucleotides: TGCGCCAGCAGCTTGGCCCCAGGGAACACTGAAGCTTTCTTT.

The chain combines TRBV20-1 with TRBJ2-2, with 7 bases matching TRBD2. J gave up 1 base and V 3 bases, and 8 bases lay outside the gene matches. The CDR3 length is 16 residues. Germline lookup yields CDR1 DFQATT and CDR2 SNEGSKA (reference sequence). CDR3 loop: CSASGRENLNTGELFF. The CDR3 coding sequence is TGCAGTGCTAGTGGGCGGGAGAATCTGAACACCGGGGAGCTGTTTTTT.

The CDR3 nucleotides read TGTGCCAGCAGCTTTCGGATACAGGAGTCGGAGCAGTACTTC. Translated: CASSFRIQESEQYF. J is TRBJ2-7 and V is TRBV5-6; D possibly corresponds to TRBD1 (5 bases). With 2 bases removed from V and 7 bases from J, the gap between germline ends came to 16 bases. This CDR3 has 14 residues. The V gene's germline CDR1 is SGHDT and CDR2 YYEEEE.

The CDR3 bases are TGTGCCACCCTACTCATAAGAACAGGCAATGAGCAGTTCTTC. Its translation: CATLLIRTGNEQFF. The chain couples TRBV24-1 to TRBJ2-1, with D possibly matching TRBD1 (5 bases). CDR1 and CDR2 (germline): KGHDR, SFDVKD. The ends were cut back, 9 bases at V and 6 bases at J, with 17 bases in the middle. CDR3 length: 14 amino acids.

The rearrangement links TRBV3-1 (or the pseudogene TRBV3-2) to TRBJ2-7; no clear D gene. Trimming pared 4 bases from V and 7 bases from J, leaving 8 bases between. The CDR3 runs to 11 residues. Per germline, CDR1 LGHDT and CDR2 YNNKEL (reference sequence). This chain's CDR3 is CASSLKAEQYF. In DNA, the CDR3 is TGTGCCAGCAGCCTTAAGGCAGAGCAGTACTTC.

V gene TRBV7-2 combines with J gene TRBJ2-7; the match to TRBD2 covers 7 bases. Trimming at V came to 4 bases and at J to 0 bases, leaving 6 bases not matched to a gene. The CDR3 totals 15 residues. CDR1 is SGHTA and CDR2 is FQGNSA in the germline V gene. The DNA of the CDR3 is TGTGCCAGCAGCTCCCGAGCGGGGACCTCCTACGAGCAGTACTTC. This gives the protein CASSSRAGTSYEQYF.

This clone appeared a single time. This rearrangement joins TRBV21-1 to TRBJ2-7. TRBV21-1 is classified as a pseudogene. The CDR3 is 19 amino acids. Here the CDR3 reads CASSKAEFRRNQGTYEQYF. CDR3 nucleotide sequence: TGTGCCAGCAGCAAAGCGGAGTTTAGGAGGAATCAGGGCACCTACGAGCAGTACTTC.

This chain uses TRBV7-9 with TRBJ1-2; D is possibly TRBD1 (5 bases). CDR1 and CDR2 (germline): SEHNR, FQNEAQ (reference sequence). This CDR3 is 13 amino acids long. With 5 bases removed from V and 8 bases from J, the gap between germline ends came to 15 bases. The CDR3 is CASSQGQGGGYTF. The CDR3 DNA follows: TGTGCCAGCAGCCAAGGACAAGGTGGGGGCTACACCTTC.

This clone appeared a single time. The rearrangement links TRBV24-1 to TRBJ2-1; possibly TRBD1 for D (5 bases). Germline CDR1 is KGHDR and CDR2 is SFDVKD. With 5 bases removed from V and 4 bases from J, the gap between germline ends came to 14 bases. The CDR3 is made up of 15 amino acids. This CDR3 reads CATSVQTAQYNEQFF. CDR3 nucleotide sequence: TGTGCCACCAGTGTACAGACAGCCCAATACAATGAGCAGTTCTTC.

The V and J genes are TRBV4-1 and TRBJ2-7, with 7 bases matching TRBD2. The trim removed 3 bases at V and 5 bases at J, leaving 10 bases unmatched. The CDR3 consists of 15 residues. Germline CDR1 MGHRA, CDR2 YSYEKL. The CDR3 DNA sequence: TGCGCCAGCAGCCAGGGGTGGACTAGAATGAACGAGCAGTACTTC. This encodes CASSQGWTRMNEQYF.

The J gene is TRBJ1-4, the V gene TRBV6-5; maybe TRBD1 (5 bases). V was cut by 2 bases and J by 8 bases, with 12 bases left in between. CDR1 is MNHEY and CDR2 is SVGAGI in the germline V gene. The CDR3 is 14 residues long. CDR3 sequence reads: CASSYGQGREKLFF. The CDR3 region has the DNA TGTGCCAGCAGTTACGGGCAGGGTAGGGAAAAACTGTTTTTT.

The chain has TRBV7-8 and TRBJ1-4; TRBD1 matches at 7 bases. The length of the CDR3 is 15 residues. V dropped 2 bases and J dropped 3; count of bases not matched to a gene: 3. Germline loops: CDR1 SGHVS, CDR2 FQNEAQ. The CDR3 protein is CASSLIGTANEKLFF. The CDR3, as DNA: TGTGCCAGCAGCTTAATCGGGACAGCTAATGAAAAACTGTTTTTT.

CDR3 protein: CASSYSSGRVKTQYF. DNA for the CDR3: TGTGCCAGCAGTTACTCGAGCGGGAGGGTAAAGACCCAGTACTTC. The chain has TRBV6-2 or TRBV6-3 and TRBJ2-5, with TRBD2 identical over 10 bases. The CDR3 loop spans 15 amino acids. J was trimmed by 6 bases and V by 0 bases; bases with no gene match: 4. Germline lookup yields CDR1 MNHEY and CDR2 SVGEGT.

The chain carries TRBV24-1 and TRBJ1-6; TRBD1 agrees at 10 bases. Germline V gene sequence: CDR1 KGHDR, CDR2 SFDVKD. The trim removed 2 bases at V and 13 bases at J, leaving 10 bases unmatched. The CDR3 totals 16 residues. DNA of the CDR3: TGTGCCACCAGTGATTCCCGACAGGGGGCGAGTTCGCCCCTCCACTTT. This translates into CATSDSRQGASSPLHF.

The gene calls are TRBV19 and TRBJ1-5; perhaps TRBD1 as D (5 bases). Germline V gene lookup returns CDR1 LNHDA and CDR2 SQIVND (reference sequence). The CDR3 sequence is 16 residues long. Trimming stripped 6 bases from V and 0 bases from J, with 15 bases between. The CDR3 DNA is TGTGCCAGTAGATGGGCAGGAGGGGCTAGCAATCAGCCCCAGCATTTT. Residues: CASRWAGGASNQPQHF.